Presented here are 30 T cell receptor beta chains from one specimen sequenced in a study of blood T cell repertoires in COVID-19. Libraries were prepared by immunoSEQ multiplex PCR; TCRdb keeps only in-frame clonotypes and omits some of them. The sample lists roughly 180,000 clones, roughly 79% seen once, with about 10% in the top ten. The sequenced material came from peripheral blood. These receptor sequences come from a woman aged 35 to 49 with COVID-19, enrolled during active disease.

The chain joins TRBV19 to TRBJ1-1, with TRBD1 as a possible D gene (6 bases). The CDR3 consists of 16 residues. V lost 1 base and J 8 bases, leaving 20 bases between the germline ends. Germline V lookup: CDR1 LNHDA, CDR2 SQIVND (reference sequence). CDR3 region: CASSIGGTRVPREAFF. In DNA form, the CDR3 reads TGTGCCAGTAGTATAGGGGGGACACGGGTACCTAGAGAAGCTTTCTTT.

This clone was counted a single time. This chain uses TRBV27 with TRBJ1-2; 7 positions agree with TRBD1. V was clipped by 5 bases and J by 0 bases; unmatched bases: 3. Per the germline V gene, CDR1 is MNHEY and CDR2 is SMNVEV (reference sequence). There are 14 residues in the CDR3. CDR3 in amino acids: CASSPGQTNYGYTF. CDR3 in DNA: TGTGCCAGCAGTCCGGGACAGACTAACTATGGCTACACCTTC.

This clone has just one count. The chain uses TRBV5-1 and TRBJ1-2, with D perhaps matching TRBD1 (6 bases). Germline lookup yields CDR1 SGHRS and CDR2 YFSETQ. CDR3 length: 15 residues. Trimming pared 4 bases from V and 2 bases from J, leaving 15 bases between. This chain's CDR3 is CASSRDTGTNYGYTF. As DNA, the CDR3 is TGCGCCAGCAGCCGCGATACAGGGACGAACTATGGCTACACCTTC.

This clone was detected once. The rearrangement links TRBV7-8 to TRBJ1-1; TRBD1 is a possible D gene (5 bases). Germline assignment: CDR1 SGHVS and CDR2 FQNEAQ. Trimming removed 5 bases from V and 7 bases from J, with 14 bases in between. The CDR3 is 13 amino acids. CDR3 loop: CASSIDRAREAFF. In DNA form, the CDR3 reads TGTGCCAGCAGCATTGACAGAGCGCGTGAAGCTTTCTTT.

This chain connects TRBV6-4 to TRBJ2-5; 7 bases align to TRBD2. Germline-derived CDR1 and CDR2 are MRHNA and SNTAGT. This CDR3 comprises 13 residues. V trimming: 0 bases; J trimming: 7 bases; junction bases outside the gene matches: 2. This chain's CDR3 is CASSDSERGTQYF. DNA for the CDR3: TGTGCCAGCAGTGACTCCGAGCGGGGGACCCAGTACTTC.

This clone has more than one count but fewer than ten. The chain employs TRBV2 and TRBJ2-7; TRBD1 matches 10 bases. There are 14 residues in the CDR3. Looked up from germline, CDR1 is SNHLY and CDR2 is FYNNEI. The ends lost 3 bases at V and 6 bases at J; junction bases unmatched: 5. CDR3 DNA: TGTGCCAGCAGTGAGCGACAGGGGGCTTTCGAGCAGTACTTC. It specifies CASSERQGAFEQYF.

This chain connects TRBV19 to TRBJ2-7; weak D call: TRBD1 (7 bases). Trimming pared 6 bases from V and 7 bases from J, leaving 13 bases between. Germline V lookup: CDR1 LNHDA, CDR2 SQIVND (reference sequence). This CDR3 spans 12 amino acids. DNA for the CDR3: TGTGCCAGTAGCCACAGGGGAGGAGAGCAGTACGTC. The encoded protein is CASSHRGGEQYV.

The rearrangement uses TRBV5-6 and TRBJ2-5; D is unresolved. Germline V gene sequence: CDR1 SGHDT, CDR2 YYEEEE. Trimming shortened V by 0 bases and J by 4 bases, and 4 bases separated the two germline ends. The CDR3 runs to 12 residues. CDR3 sequence: CASSLAVETQYF. CDR3 DNA sequence: TGTGCCAGCAGCTTGGCGGTAGAGACCCAGTACTTC.

The CDR3 sequence: CASRNHISGRVYEQYF. CDR3 nucleotide sequence: TGTGCCAGCAGAAATCACATCAGCGGGAGGGTCTACGAGCAGTACTTC. The rearrangement joins TRBV6-6 to TRBJ2-7, with TRBD2 identical over 10 bases. CDR1 MNHNY and CDR2 SVGAGI come from the germline V gene (reference sequence). V dropped 6 bases and J dropped 3; count of bases not matched to a gene: 11. The CDR3 runs to 16 residues.

This clone occurred once. The chain employs TRBV27 and TRBJ2-1; TRBD1 aligns across 11 bases. Looked up from germline, CDR1 is MNHEY and CDR2 is SMNVEV (reference sequence). Unmatched junction bases numbered 13, after V lost 5 bases and J lost 7 bases. The CDR3 loop spans 17 amino acids. The CDR3 sequence: CASSNRRTGGARNEQFF. The CDR3, as DNA: TGTGCCAGCAGTAACCGCAGGACAGGGGGCGCGAGGAATGAGCAGTTCTTC.

The genes are TRBV27 and TRBJ1-1, with TRBD1 matching 7 bases. Germline CDR1 is MNHEY and CDR2 is SMNVEV (reference sequence). V gave up 5 bases and J gave up 8 bases; unmatched junction bases: 8. This CDR3 region has 13 residues. CDR3 in DNA: TGTGCCAGCAGTCCCTGGACAGGAGGAGAAGCTTTCTTT. Its translation: CASSPWTGGEAFF.

V is TRBV5-6 and J is TRBJ2-5, with D perhaps matching TRBD1 (6 bases). CDR3 length: 14 amino acids. In germline, CDR1 is SGHDT, CDR2 YYEEEE. V dropped 4 bases and J dropped 13 bases, with 23 bases sitting between them. The CDR3 sequence is CASSRGFDRRELYF. In DNA form, the CDR3 reads TGTGCCAGCAGCCGGGGATTTGACAGGCGAGAACTGTACTTC.

In DNA, the CDR3 is TGTGCCAGCTCACCATCTCAGCGACTTCAAGAGACCCAGTACTTC. This translates into CASSPSQRLQETQYF. The chain uses TRBV18 and TRBJ2-5; no firm D call. The CDR3 is 15 amino acids. Germline CDR1 is KGHSH and CDR2 is LQKENI. V was shortened by 2 bases and J by 2 bases, with 12 bases between the two germline ends.

The rearrangement joins TRBV19 to TRBJ2-3; the D gene is possibly TRBD2 (5 bases). Deletions cut 1 base from V and 6 bases from J, with 8 bases between. CDR1 is LNHDA and CDR2 is SQIVND in the germline V gene (reference sequence). This CDR3 has 13 residues. This CDR3 is CASSIASRDTQYF. CDR3 DNA sequence: TGTGCCAGTAGTATAGCTAGCAGGGATACGCAGTATTTT.

The V and J genes are TRBV7-2 and TRBJ2-7; the match to TRBD2 covers 11 bases. Germline V gives CDR1 SGHTA, CDR2 FQGNSA. The CDR3 has 18 residues. After removal of 6 bases from V and 0 bases from J, the junction contained 13 bases not matched to a gene. CDR3 DNA sequence: TGTGCCAGCAGAAACAGGGGGGGTAGCGGGAGGGACTCCTACGAGCAGTACTTC. Residues: CASRNRGGSGRDSYEQYF.

The chain recombines TRBV11-2 with TRBJ1-2; the D gene is possibly TRBD1 (6 bases). The V and J ends lost 5 bases and 4 bases respectively, with 17 bases between them. Germline V gene sequence: CDR1 SGHAT, CDR2 FQNNGV. The CDR3 length is 15 residues. The CDR3 spells CASSPREGETYGYTF. The DNA of the CDR3 is TGTGCCAGCAGCCCCCGGGAGGGGGAGACCTATGGCTACACCTTC.

The chain couples TRBV12-3 or TRBV12-4 to TRBJ1-2; D remains unclear. The CDR3 has 13 amino acids. Trimming left V 2 bases short and J 8 bases short, with 12 bases between. The CDR3 loop is CASSLSRLGGYTF. In DNA, the CDR3 is TGTGCCAGCAGTTTATCTCGCCTCGGGGGCTACACCTTC.

Here the CDR3 reads CASREYRARDSPLHF. The CDR3 region has the DNA TGTGCCTCGAGGGAGTACAGGGCGAGAGATTCACCCCTCCACTTT. The chain is built from TRBV27 and TRBJ1-6, with D tentatively TRBD1 (6 bases). CDR1 is MNHEY and CDR2 is SMNVEV in the germline V gene (reference sequence). The CDR3 is 15 residues long. Trimming stripped 11 bases from V and 8 bases from J, with 22 bases between.

V is TRBV30 and J is TRBJ1-2, with 9 bases fitting TRBD1. CDR1 and CDR2 from the germline V gene are GTSNPN and SVGIG (reference sequence). The CDR3 runs to 13 residues. With V trimmed by 5 bases and J by 8 bases, 9 bases remained unmatched. The chain's CDR3 is CAWAAYRGLGYTF. The CDR3 DNA sequence: TGTGCCTGGGCCGCATACAGGGGGCTAGGCTACACCTTC. The whole variable domain, remainder taken from reference TRBV30 and TRBJ1-2, is SQTIHQWPATLVQPVGSPLSLECTVEGTSNPNLYWYRQAAGRGLQLLFYSVGIGQISSEVPQNLSASRPQDRQFILSSKKLLLSDSGFYLCAWAAYRGLGYTFGSGTRLTVV.

The rearrangement uses TRBV29-1 and TRBJ2-1, with TRBD2 matching over 9 bases. V trimming: 7 bases; J trimming: 3 bases; junction bases outside the gene matches: 13. Germline V gene sequence: CDR1 SQVTM, CDR2 ANQGSEA. This CDR3 has 16 residues. The CDR3 loop reads CSGLGSGGTLYNEQFF. The CDR3 coding sequence is TGCAGCGGGCTGGGTAGCGGGGGAACCCTCTACAATGAGCAGTTCTTC.

CDR3 sequence (DNA): TGTGCCAGCTCACCACAGGGAGGGCGTCAGCCCCAGCATTTT. It codes for CASSPQGGRQPQHF. V is TRBV18 and J is TRBJ1-5; D is unresolved. The germline V gene encodes CDR1 KGHSH and CDR2 LQKENI. CDR3 length equals 14 residues. Between the trimmed V and J ends, which lost 1 base and 6 bases, there was a span of 10 bases.

The V and J genes are TRBV28 and TRBJ2-7; D unclear. The CDR3 covers 13 residues. The V gene lost 5 bases and the J gene lost 3 bases, with 11 bases spanning the gap. CDR1 and CDR2 (germline): MDHEN, SYDVKM. The CDR3 sequence is CASSIPVIYEQYF. The CDR3 region has the DNA TGTGCCAGCAGTATTCCAGTAATCTACGAGCAGTACTTC.

The rearrangement uses TRBV27 and TRBJ1-1; D may be TRBD1 (5 bases). CDR3 length: 13 amino acids. CDR1 is MNHEY, CDR2 SMNVEV, per germline (reference sequence). V gave up 10 bases and J gave up 4 bases, with 16 bases separating them. CDR3 loop: CATGGPAGTEAFF. The CDR3, as DNA: TGTGCCACCGGGGGACCCGCTGGCACTGAAGCTTTCTTT.

The J gene is TRBJ2-2, the V gene TRBV4-1; TRBD2 matches at 7 bases. CDR1 and CDR2 (germline): MGHRA, YSYEKL. The CDR3 consists of 14 residues. V dropped 1 base and J dropped 6; count of bases not matched to a gene: 2. The CDR3 here is CASSQVRGAGELFF. CDR3 DNA sequence: TGCGCCAGCAGCCAAGTTCGGGGGGCCGGGGAGCTGTTTTTT.

V and J are TRBV28 and TRBJ2-3; 10 bases align to TRBD1. The CDR3 spans 16 residues. Germline V gene sequence: CDR1 MDHEN, CDR2 SYDVKM. V trimming: 0 bases; J trimming: 6 bases; junction bases outside the gene matches: 6. DNA of the CDR3: TGTGCCAGCAGTTTATGGAGACAGGGGGCAGGTGATACGCAGTATTTT. Translation gives CASSLWRQGAGDTQYF.

The chain links TRBV7-3 to TRBJ1-1; 7 bases line up with TRBD1. The trim removed 6 bases at V and 9 bases at J, leaving 10 bases unmatched. CDR1 is SGHTA, CDR2 FQGTGA, per germline. The CDR3 runs to 13 residues. Here the CDR3 reads CASSSTGTAKAFF. CDR3 bases: TGTGCCAGCAGTTCTACCGGGACAGCTAAAGCTTTCTTT.

V and J are TRBV6-5 and TRBJ2-5; a possible D gene is TRBD2 (6 bases). Germline CDR1 MNHEY, CDR2 SVGAGI. V shed 6 bases and J shed 2 bases, with 10 bases lying between them. This CDR3 region has 13 residues. In DNA, the CDR3 is TGTGCCAGCAGGGAGGGGATTCAAGAGACCCAGTACTTC. This codes for CASREGIQETQYF.

The gene calls are TRBV19 and TRBJ2-3; D gene unclear. Trimming took 3 bases from V and 6 from J, leaving 7 bases between them. CDR3 size: 12 residues. CDR1 LNHDA and CDR2 SQIVND come from the germline V gene (reference sequence). CDR3 nucleotide sequence: TGTGCCAGTAGTATTTTTTCGGATACGCAGTATTTT. Amino acid sequence: CASSIFSDTQYF.

The V and J genes are TRBV6-5 and TRBJ1-1, with D maybe TRBD1 (5 bases). The CDR3 has 13 residues. V lost 4 bases and J 8 bases, leaving 14 bases between the germline ends. CDR1 MNHEY and CDR2 SVGAGI come from the germline V gene. The CDR3: CASSLDRDKEAFF. CDR3 in DNA: TGTGCCAGCAGTTTAGACAGAGACAAAGAAGCTTTCTTT.

The chain combines TRBV13 with TRBJ2-7, with D possibly matching TRBD1 (6 bases). This CDR3 is 13 amino acids long. Germline loops: CDR1 PRHDT, CDR2 FYEKMQ (reference sequence). V lost 3 bases, J lost 5 bases, and 11 bases lay in between. The CDR3 nucleotides are TGTGCCAGCAGCTTCGACAGGTCCAACGAGCAGTACTTC. Protein product: CASSFDRSNEQYF.